Each of the 5 T cell receptor beta chains below was sequenced from the same sample in a study of OX40 agonist ivuxolimab in advanced cancers. TCRdb keeps only in-frame clones here, not all; method: immunoSEQ multiplex PCR. Of 30,000 to 35,000 clones in the sample, around 92% were seen once. The sample consisted of CD4+ or CD8+ T cells sorted from blood, taken in a trial of the OX40 agonist ivuxolimab. The receptors derive from an adult with an advanced solid tumor such as melanoma, head and neck, liver or kidney cancer.

This chain uses TRBV6-1 with TRBJ1-1; a possible D gene is TRBD1 (6 bases). Trimming stripped 4 bases from V and 11 bases from J, with 20 bases between. The germline gives CDR1 MNHNS, CDR2 SASEGT. The CDR3 totals 14 residues. CDR3 sequence reads: CASSGGQTDGRAFF. The CDR3 region has the DNA TGTGCCAGCAGTGGCGGACAGACTGATGGGAGGGCTTTCTTT.

The V call is TRBV28, the J call TRBJ2-5; D is possibly TRBD1 (6 bases). In germline, CDR1 is MDHEN, CDR2 SYDVKM. CDR3 length: 17 residues. Trimming shortened V by 3 bases and J by 1 base, and 18 bases separated the two germline ends. CDR3 coding DNA: TGTGCCAGCAGTTTGGGCCGGACAGAAGTGATCCAAGAGACCCAGTACTTC. Translation: CASSLGRTEVIQETQYF.

This chain joins TRBV6-5 and TRBJ1-2; 7 bases are a match to TRBD1. The V gene's germline CDR1 is MNHEY and CDR2 SVGAGI. The CDR3 loop spans 15 amino acids. Trimming took 2 bases from V and 4 from J; bases not matched to a gene: 7. Here the CDR3 DNA reads TGTGCCAGCAGTTACCTAGACAGGGATGGCTATGGCTACACCTTC. It is translated as CASSYLDRDGYGYTF.

V usage is TRBV19 and J usage is TRBJ1-1; D is possibly TRBD1 (5 bases). The CDR3 totals 12 residues. With 6 bases removed from V and 5 bases from J, the gap between germline ends came to 10 bases. The germline V gene encodes CDR1 LNHDA and CDR2 SQIVND (reference sequence). The CDR3: CASRAGFTEAFF. Here the CDR3 DNA reads TGTGCCAGTAGGGCAGGGTTTACTGAAGCTTTCTTT. The complete variable domain, with remaining parts taken from reference TRBV19 and TRBJ1-1, reads DGGITQSPKYLFRKEGQNVTLSCEQNLNHDAMYWYRQDPGQGLRLIYYSQIVNDFQKGDIAEGYSVSREKKESFPLTVTSAQKNPTAFYLCASRAGFTEAFFGQGTRLTVV.

The chain links TRBV28 to TRBJ2-7; D is perhaps TRBD2 (6 bases). V was clipped by 1 base and J by 6 bases, with 16 bases between them. The CDR3 is made up of 15 amino acids. Per the germline V gene, CDR1 is MDHEN and CDR2 is SYDVKM. CDR3 residues: CASSLLRDVFVEQYF. The CDR3 nucleotides are TGTGCCAGCAGTTTATTGCGGGATGTATTCGTCGAGCAGTACTTC. The full variable domain, its missing parts supplied by reference TRBV28 and TRBJ2-7, is DVKVTQSSRYLVKRTGEKVFLECVQDMDHENMFWYRQDPGLGLRLIYFSYDVKMKEKGDIPEGYSVSREKKERFSLILESASTNQTSMYLCASSLLRDVFVEQYFGPGTRLTVT.